This TCR beta chain was sequenced during a study of T cell changes during pregnancy in multiple sclerosis. Sequencing used immunoSEQ multiplex PCR; TCRdb keeps in-frame clones, though not all of them. Here the sample spans 100,000 or so clones, more than 80% being singletons. The CDR3 loop spans 13 amino acids. CDR1 is SNHLY and CDR2 is FYNNEI in the germline V gene. The ends were cut back, 4 bases at V and 3 bases at J, with 10 bases in the middle. The receptor's source is a female donor with multiple sclerosis, enrolled in a pregnancy study. Sequenced material: peripheral blood, taken in the second trimester of pregnancy. V and J are TRBV2 and TRBJ2-7, with D possibly matching TRBD1 (6 bases). The CDR3 loop is CASSVRTDYEQYF. DNA for the CDR3: TGTGCCAGCAGTGTGCGGACAGACTACGAGCAGTACTTC. Full variable domain (missing parts from reference TRBV2 and TRBJ2-7): EPEVTQTPSHQVTQMGQEVILRCVPISNHLYFYWYRQILGQKVEFLVSFYNNEISEKSEIFDDQFSVERPDGSNFTLKIRSTKLEDSAMYFCASSVRTDYEQYFGPGTRLTVT.